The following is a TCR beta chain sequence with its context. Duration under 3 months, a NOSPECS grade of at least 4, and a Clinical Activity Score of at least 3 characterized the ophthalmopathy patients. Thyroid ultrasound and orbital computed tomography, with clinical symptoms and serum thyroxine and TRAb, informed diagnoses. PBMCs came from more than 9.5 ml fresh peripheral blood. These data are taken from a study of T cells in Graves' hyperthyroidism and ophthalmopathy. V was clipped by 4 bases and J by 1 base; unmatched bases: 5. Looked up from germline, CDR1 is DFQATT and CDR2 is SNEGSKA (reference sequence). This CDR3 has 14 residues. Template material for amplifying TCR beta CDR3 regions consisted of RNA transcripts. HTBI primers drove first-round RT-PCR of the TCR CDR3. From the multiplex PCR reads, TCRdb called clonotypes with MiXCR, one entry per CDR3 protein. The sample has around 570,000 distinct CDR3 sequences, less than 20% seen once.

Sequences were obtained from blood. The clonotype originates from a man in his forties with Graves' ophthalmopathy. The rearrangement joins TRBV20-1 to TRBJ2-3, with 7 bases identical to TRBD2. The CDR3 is CSATGSGGTDTQYF. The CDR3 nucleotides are TGCAGTGCTACAGGCAGCGGGGGCACAGATACGCAGTATTTT.